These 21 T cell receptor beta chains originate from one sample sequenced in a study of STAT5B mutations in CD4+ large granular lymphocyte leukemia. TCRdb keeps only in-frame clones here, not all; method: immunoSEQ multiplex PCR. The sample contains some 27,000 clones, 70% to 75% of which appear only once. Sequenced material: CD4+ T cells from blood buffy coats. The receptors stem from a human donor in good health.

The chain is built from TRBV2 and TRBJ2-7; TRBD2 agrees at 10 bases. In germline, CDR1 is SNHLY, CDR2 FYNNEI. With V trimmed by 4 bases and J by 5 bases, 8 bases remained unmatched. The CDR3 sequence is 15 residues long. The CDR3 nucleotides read TGTGCCAGCAGTGGCGTTAGCGGGAGGAGAGACGAGCAGTACTTC. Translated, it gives CASSGVSGRRDEQYF.

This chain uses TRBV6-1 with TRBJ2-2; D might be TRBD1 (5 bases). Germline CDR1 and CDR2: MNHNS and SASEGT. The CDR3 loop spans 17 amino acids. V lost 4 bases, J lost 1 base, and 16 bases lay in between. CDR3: CASSVFGAGRNTGELFF. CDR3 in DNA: TGTGCCAGCAGTGTGTTTGGGGCCGGCCGGAACACCGGGGAGCTGTTTTTT.

The CDR3 loop reads CASSLELFRGGQETQYF. The CDR3 nucleotides read TGTGCCAGCAGCTTAGAACTCTTCAGGGGCGGCCAAGAGACCCAGTACTTC. The rearrangement uses TRBV7-2 and TRBJ2-5, with TRBD1 as a possible D gene (6 bases). V was clipped by 1 base and J by 1 base, with 16 bases between them. Germline CDR1 SGHTA, CDR2 FQGNSA. The CDR3 has 17 amino acids.

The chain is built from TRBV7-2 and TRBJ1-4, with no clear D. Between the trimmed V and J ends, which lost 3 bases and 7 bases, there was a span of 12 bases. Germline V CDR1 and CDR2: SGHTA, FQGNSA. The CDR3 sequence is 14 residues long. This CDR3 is CASSLRALGEKLFF. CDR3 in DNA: TGTGCCAGCAGCTTGAGGGCTCTCGGTGAAAAACTGTTTTTT.

The CDR3 DNA follows: TGTGCCAGCAGTCCCGGGGGAGCGGCCATGGCCCAGTACTTC. Protein: CASSPGGAAMAQYF. This sequence joins TRBV7-3 and TRBJ2-5; the D gene is possibly TRBD2 (6 bases). Per the germline V gene, CDR1 is SGHTA and CDR2 is FQGTGA. The CDR3 runs 14 residues. V shed 6 bases and J shed 9 bases, with 20 bases lying between them.

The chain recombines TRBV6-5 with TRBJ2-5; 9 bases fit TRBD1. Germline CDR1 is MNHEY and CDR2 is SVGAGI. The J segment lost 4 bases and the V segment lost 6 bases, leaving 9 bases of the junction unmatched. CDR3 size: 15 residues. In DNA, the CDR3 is TGTGCCAGCAGACACGCCGGACAGGGGCGAGAGACCCAGTACTTC. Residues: CASRHAGQGRETQYF.

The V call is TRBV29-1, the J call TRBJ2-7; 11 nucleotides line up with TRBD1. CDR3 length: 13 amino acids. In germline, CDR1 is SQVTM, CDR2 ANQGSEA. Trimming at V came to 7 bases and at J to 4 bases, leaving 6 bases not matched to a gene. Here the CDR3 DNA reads TGCAGCGCAGGGACAGGGGGAAAATACGAGCAGTACTTC. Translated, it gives CSAGTGGKYEQYF.

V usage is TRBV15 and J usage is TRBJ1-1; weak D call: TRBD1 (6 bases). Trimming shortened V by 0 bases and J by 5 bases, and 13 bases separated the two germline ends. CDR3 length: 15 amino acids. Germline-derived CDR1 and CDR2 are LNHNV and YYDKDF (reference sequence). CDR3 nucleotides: TGTGCCACCAGCAGAGATCTGGGAAGGGGGACTGAAGCTTTCTTT. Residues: CATSRDLGRGTEAFF.

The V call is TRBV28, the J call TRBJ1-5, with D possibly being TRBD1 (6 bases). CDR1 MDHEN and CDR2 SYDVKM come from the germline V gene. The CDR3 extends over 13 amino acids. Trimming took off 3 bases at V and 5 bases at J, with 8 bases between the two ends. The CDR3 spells CASSFPGDQPQHF. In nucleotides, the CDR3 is TGTGCCAGCAGTTTTCCAGGGGATCAGCCCCAGCATTTT.

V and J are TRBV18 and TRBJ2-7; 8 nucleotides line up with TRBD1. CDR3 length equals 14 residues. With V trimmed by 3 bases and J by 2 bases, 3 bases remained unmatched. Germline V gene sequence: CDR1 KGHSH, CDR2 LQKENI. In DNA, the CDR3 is TGTGCCAGCTCACCTGGACAGGGTACCTACGAGCAGTACTTC. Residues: CASSPGQGTYEQYF.

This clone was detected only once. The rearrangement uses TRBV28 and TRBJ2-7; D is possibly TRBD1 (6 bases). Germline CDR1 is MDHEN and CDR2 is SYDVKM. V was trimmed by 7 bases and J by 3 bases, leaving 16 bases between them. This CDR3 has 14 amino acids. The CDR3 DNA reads TGTGCCAGCACCGAGGGGATCAGGGGCTACGAGCAGTACTTC. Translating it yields CASTEGIRGYEQYF.

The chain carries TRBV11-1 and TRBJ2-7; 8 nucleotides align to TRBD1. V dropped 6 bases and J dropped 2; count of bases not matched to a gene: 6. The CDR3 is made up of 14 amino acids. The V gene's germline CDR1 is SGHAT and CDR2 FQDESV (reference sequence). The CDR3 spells CASSFDRGPYEQYF. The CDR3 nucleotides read TGTGCCAGCAGTTTCGACAGGGGCCCCTACGAGCAGTACTTC.

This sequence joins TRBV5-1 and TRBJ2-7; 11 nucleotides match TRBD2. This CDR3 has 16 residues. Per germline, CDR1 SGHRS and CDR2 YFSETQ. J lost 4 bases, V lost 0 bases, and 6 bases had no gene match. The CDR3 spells CASSLATSGSLYEQYF. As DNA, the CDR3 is TGCGCCAGCAGCTTGGCAACTAGCGGGAGTCTTTACGAGCAGTACTTC.

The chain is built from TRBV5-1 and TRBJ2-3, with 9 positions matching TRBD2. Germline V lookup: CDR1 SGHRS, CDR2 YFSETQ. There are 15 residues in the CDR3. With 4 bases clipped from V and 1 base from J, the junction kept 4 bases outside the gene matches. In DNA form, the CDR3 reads TGCGCCAGCAGCCTAGGACTAGCGCGCACAGATACGCAGTATTTT. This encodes CASSLGLARTDTQYF.

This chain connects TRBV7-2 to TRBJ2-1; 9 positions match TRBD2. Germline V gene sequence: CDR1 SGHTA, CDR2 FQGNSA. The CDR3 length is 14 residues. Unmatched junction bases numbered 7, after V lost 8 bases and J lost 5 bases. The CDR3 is CASSSGNVHNEQFF. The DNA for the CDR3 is TGTGCCAGCTCTAGCGGGAACGTTCACAATGAGCAGTTCTTC.

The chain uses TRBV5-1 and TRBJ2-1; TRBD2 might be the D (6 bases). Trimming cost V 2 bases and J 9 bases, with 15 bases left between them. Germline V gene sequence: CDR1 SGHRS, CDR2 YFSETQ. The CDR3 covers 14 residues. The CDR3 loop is CASSFGSEGGEQFF. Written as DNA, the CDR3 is TGCGCCAGCAGCTTCGGTAGCGAGGGAGGTGAGCAGTTCTTC.

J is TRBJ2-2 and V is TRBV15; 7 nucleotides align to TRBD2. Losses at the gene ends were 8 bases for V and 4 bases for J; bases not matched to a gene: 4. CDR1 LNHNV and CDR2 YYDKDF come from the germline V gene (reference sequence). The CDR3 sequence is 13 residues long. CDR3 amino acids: CATGEGTTGELFF. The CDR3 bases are TGTGCCACCGGGGAGGGAACCACCGGGGAGCTGTTTTTT.

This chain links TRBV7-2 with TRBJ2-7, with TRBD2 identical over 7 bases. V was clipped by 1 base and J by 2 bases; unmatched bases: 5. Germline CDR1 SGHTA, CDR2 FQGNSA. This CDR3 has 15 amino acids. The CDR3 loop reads CASSLDSSGTYEQYF. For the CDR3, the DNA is TGTGCCAGCAGCTTAGATTCTAGCGGAACCTACGAGCAGTACTTC.

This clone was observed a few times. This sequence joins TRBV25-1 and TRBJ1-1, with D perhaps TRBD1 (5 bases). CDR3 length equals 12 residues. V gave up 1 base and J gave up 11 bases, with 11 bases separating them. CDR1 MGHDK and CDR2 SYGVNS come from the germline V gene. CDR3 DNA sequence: TGTGCCAGCAGTGAATTCCCAGGGAAGGCTTTCTTT. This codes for CASSEFPGKAFF.

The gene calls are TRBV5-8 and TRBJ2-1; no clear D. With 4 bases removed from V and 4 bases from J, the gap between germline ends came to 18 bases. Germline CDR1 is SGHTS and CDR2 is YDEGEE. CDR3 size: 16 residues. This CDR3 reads CASSPRAALQYNEQFF. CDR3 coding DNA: TGTGCCAGCAGCCCCCGGGCGGCCCTCCAGTACAATGAGCAGTTCTTC.

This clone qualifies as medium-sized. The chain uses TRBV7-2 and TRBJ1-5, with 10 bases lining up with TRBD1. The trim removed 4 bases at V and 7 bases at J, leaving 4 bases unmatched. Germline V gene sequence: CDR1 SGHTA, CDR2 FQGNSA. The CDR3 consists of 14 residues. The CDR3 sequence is CASSSTGGEQPQHF. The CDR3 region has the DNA TGTGCCAGCAGCTCGACAGGGGGCGAACAGCCCCAGCATTTT.